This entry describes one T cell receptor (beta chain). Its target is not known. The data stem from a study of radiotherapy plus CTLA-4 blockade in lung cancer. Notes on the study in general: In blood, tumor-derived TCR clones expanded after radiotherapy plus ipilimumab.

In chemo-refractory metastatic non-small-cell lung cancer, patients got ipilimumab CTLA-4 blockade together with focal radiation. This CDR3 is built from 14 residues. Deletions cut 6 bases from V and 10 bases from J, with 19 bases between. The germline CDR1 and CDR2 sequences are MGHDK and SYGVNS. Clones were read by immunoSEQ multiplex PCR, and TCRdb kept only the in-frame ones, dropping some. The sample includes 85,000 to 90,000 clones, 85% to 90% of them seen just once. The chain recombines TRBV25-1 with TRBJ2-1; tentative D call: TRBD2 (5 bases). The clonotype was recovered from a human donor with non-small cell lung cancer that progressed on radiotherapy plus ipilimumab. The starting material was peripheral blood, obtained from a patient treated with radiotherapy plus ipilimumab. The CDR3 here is CASRTELSVAEQFF. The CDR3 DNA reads TGTGCCAGCAGGACGGAGCTTTCCGTAGCGGAGCAGTTCTTC. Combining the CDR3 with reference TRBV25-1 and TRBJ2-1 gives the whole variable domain EADIYQTPRYLVIGTGKKITLECSQTMGHDKMYWYQQDPGMELHLIHYSYGVNSTEKGDLSSESTVSRIRTEHFPLTLESARPSHTSQYLCASRTELSVAEQFFGPGTRLTVL.